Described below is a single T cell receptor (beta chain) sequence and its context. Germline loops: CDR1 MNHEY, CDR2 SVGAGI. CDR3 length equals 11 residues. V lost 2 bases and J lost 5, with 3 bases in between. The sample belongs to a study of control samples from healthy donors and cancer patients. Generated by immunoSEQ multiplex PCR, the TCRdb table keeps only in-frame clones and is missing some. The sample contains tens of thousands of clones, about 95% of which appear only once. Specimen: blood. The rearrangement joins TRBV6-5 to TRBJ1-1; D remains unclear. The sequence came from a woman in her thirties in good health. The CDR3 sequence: CASSYRTEAFF. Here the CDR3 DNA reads TGTGCCAGCAGTTACCGGACTGAAGCTTTCTTT.